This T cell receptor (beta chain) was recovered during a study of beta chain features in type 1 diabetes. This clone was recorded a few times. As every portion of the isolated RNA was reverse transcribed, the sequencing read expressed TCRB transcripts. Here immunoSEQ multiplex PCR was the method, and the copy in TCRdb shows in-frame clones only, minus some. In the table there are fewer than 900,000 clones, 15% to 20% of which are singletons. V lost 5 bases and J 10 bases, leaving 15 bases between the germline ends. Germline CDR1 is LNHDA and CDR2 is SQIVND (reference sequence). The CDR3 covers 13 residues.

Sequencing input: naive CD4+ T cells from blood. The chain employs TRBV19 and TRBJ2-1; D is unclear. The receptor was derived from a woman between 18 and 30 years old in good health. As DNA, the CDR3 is TGTGCCAGTAGTGCAGCCCCTAGGGTGGAGCAGTTCTTC. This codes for CASSAAPRVEQFF.